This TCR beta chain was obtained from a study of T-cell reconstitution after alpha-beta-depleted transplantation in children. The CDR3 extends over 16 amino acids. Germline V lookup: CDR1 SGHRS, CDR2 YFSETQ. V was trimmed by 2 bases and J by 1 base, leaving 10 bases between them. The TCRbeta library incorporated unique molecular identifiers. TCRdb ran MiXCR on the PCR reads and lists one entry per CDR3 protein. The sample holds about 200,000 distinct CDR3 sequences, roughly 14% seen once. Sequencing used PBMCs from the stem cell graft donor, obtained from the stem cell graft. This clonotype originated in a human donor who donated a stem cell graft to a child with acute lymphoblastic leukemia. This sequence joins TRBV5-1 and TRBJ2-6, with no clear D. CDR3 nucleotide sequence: TGCGCCAGCAGCTTTTTTGGGGATTCTGGGGCCAACGTCCTGACTTTC. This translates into CASSFFGDSGANVLTF.